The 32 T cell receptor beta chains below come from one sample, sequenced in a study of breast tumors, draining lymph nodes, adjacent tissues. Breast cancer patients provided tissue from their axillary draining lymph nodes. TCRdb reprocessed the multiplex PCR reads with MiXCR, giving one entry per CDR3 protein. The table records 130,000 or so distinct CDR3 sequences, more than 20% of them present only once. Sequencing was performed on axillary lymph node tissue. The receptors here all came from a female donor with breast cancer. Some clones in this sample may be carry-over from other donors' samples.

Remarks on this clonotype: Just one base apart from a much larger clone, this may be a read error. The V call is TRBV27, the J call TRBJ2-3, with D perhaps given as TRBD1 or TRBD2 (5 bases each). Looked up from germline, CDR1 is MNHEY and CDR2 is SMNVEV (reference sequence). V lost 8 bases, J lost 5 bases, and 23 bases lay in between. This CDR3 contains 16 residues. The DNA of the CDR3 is TGTGCCAGCGGGGACGGGACGAGAAGTAGTAGAGATACGCAGTATTTT. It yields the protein CASGDGTRSSRDTQYF.

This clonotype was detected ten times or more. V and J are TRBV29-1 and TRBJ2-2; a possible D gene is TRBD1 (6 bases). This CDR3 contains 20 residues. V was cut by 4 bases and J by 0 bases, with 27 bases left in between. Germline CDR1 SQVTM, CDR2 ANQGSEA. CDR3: CSVVLSPKKGQRPNTGELFF. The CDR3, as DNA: TGCAGCGTTGTTTTGTCGCCCAAGAAAGGACAGCGACCGAACACCGGGGAGCTGTTTTTT.

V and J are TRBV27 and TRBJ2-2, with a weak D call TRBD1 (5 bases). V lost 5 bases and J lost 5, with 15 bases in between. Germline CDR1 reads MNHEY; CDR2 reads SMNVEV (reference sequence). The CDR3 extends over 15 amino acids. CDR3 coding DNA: TGTGCCAGCAGTCCTGGAGACAGATATACCGGGGAGCTGTTTTTT. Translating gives CASSPGDRYTGELFF.

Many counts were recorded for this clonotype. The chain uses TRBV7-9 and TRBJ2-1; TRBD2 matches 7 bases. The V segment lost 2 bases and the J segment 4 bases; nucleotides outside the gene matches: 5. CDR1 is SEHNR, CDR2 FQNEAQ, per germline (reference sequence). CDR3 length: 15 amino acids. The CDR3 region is CASSLSLAAYNEQFF. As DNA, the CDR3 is TGTGCCAGCAGCTTATCCCTAGCGGCGTACAATGAGCAGTTCTTC. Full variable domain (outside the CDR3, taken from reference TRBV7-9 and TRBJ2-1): DTGVSQNPRHKITKRGQNVTFRCDPISEHNRLYWYRQTLGQGPEFLTYFQNEAQLEKSRLLSDRFSAERPKGSFSTLEIQRTEQGDSAMYLCASSLSLAAYNEQFFGPGTRLTVL.

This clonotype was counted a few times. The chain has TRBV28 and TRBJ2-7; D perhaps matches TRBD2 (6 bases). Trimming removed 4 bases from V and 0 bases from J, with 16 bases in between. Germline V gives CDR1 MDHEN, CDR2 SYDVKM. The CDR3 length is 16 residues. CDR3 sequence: CASSSGTSADSYEQYF. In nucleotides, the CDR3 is TGTGCCAGCAGTTCCGGGACTTCCGCCGACTCCTACGAGCAGTACTTC.

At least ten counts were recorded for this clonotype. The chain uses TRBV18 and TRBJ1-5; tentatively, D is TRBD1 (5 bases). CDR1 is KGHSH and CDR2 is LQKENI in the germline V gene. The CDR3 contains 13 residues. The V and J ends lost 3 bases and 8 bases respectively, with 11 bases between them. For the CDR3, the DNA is TGTGCCAGCTCACCGCCAGGGAGGAAGCCCCAGCATTTT. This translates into CASSPPGRKPQHF.

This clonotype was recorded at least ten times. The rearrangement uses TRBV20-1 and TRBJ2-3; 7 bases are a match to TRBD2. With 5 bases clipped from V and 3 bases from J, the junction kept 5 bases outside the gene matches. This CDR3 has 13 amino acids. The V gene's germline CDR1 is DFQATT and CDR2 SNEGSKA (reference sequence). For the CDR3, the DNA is TGCAGTGCTTGGGGGGGGGGGACAGATACGCAGTATTTT. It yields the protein CSAWGGGTDTQYF.

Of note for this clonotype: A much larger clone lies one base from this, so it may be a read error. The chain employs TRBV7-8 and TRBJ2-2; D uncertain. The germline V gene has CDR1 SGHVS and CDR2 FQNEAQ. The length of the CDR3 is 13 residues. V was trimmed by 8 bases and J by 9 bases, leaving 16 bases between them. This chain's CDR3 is CASARRFSRELFF. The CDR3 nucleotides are TGTGCCAGCGCACGGAGATTTTCCAGGGAGCTGTTTTTT.

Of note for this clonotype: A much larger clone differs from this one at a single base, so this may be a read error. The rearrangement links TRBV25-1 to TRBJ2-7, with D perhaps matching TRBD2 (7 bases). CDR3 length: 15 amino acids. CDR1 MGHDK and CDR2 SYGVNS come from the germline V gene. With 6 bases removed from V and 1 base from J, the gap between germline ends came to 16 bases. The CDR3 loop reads CASSPPKGGSYEQYF. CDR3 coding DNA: TGTGCCAGCAGCCCTCCGAAGGGGGGGTCCTACGAGCAGTACTTC.

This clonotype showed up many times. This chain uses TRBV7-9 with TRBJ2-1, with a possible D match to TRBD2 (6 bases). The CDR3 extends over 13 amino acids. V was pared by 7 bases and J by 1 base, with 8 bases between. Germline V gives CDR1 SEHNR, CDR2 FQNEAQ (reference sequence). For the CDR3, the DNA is TGTGCCAGCATGGAGGGTTCCTACAATGAGCAGTTCTTC. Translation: CASMEGSYNEQFF.

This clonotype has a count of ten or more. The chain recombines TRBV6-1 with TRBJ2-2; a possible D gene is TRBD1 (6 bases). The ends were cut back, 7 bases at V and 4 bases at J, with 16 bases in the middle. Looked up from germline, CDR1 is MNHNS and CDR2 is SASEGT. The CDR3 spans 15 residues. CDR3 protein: CASTLRGGTTGELFF. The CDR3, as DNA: TGTGCCAGCACCCTCAGAGGGGGAACCACCGGGGAGCTGTTTTTT.

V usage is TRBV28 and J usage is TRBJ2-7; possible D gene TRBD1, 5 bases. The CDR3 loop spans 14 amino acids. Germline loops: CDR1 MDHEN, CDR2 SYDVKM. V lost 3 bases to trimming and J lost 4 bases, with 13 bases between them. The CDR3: CASSFSNRQYEQYF. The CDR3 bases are TGTGCCAGCAGTTTTTCTAACAGGCAATACGAGCAGTACTTC.

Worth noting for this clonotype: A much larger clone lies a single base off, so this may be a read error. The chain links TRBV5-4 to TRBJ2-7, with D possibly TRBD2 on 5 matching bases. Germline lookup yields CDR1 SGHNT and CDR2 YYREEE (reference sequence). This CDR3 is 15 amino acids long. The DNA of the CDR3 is TGTGCCAGCAGCCCGGGGTTCCACGAGACCTACGGGCAGTACTTC. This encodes CASSPGFHETYGQYF.

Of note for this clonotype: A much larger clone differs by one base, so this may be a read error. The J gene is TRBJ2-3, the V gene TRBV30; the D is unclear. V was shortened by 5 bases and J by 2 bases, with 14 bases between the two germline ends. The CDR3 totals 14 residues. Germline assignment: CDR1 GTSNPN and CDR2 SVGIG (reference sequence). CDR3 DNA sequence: TGTGCCTGGTCCCCAGGACGGTACACAGATACGCAGTATTTT. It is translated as CAWSPGRYTDTQYF.

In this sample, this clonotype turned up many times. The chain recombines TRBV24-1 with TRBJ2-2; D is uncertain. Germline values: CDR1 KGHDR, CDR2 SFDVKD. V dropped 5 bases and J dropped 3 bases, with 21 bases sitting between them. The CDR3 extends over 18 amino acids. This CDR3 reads CATSVTGSGFYDTGELFF. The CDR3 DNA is TGTGCCACCAGTGTGACCGGGTCGGGCTTTTACGACACCGGGGAGCTGTTTTTT.

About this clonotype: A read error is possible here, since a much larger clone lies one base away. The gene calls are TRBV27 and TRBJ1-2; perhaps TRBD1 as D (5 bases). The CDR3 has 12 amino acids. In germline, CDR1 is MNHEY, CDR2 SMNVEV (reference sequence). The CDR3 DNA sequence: TGTGCCGGCAGCCCGAGGAGGGGTGGCTACACCTTC. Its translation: CAGSPRRGGYTF.

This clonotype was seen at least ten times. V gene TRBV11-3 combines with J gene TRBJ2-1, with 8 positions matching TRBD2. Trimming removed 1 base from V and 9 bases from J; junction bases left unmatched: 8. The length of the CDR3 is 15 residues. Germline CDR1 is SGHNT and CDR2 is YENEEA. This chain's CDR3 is CASSLGGLAQGEQFF. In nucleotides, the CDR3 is TGTGCCAGCAGCTTAGGAGGACTAGCACAGGGTGAGCAGTTCTTC.

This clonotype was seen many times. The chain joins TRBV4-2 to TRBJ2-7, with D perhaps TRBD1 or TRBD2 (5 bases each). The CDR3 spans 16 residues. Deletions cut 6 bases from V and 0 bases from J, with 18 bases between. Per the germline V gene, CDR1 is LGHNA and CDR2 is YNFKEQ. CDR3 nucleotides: TGTGCCAGCAGTCAAACCGGGACGTCAGTCTCCTACGAGCAGTACTTC. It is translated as CASSQTGTSVSYEQYF.

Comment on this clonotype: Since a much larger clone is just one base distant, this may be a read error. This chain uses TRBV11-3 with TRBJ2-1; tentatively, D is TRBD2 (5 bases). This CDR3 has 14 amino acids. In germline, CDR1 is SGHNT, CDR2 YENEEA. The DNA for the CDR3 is TGTGCCAACAGCCCTGGACTCGACCCGGGTGAGCAGTTCTTC. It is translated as CANSPGLDPGEQFF. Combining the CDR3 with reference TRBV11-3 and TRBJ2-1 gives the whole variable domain EAGVVQSPRYKIIEKKQPVAFWCNPISGHNTLYWYLQNLGQGPELLIRYENEEAVDDSQLPKDRFSAERLKGVDSTLKIQPAELGDSAVYLCANSPGLDPGEQFFGPGTRLTVL.

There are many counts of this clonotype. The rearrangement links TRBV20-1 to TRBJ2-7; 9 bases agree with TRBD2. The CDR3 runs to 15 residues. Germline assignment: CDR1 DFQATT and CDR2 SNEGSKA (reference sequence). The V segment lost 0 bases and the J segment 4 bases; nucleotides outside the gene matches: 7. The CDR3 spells CSARDSLAGLYEQYF. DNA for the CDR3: TGCAGTGCTAGAGATAGTCTAGCGGGACTATACGAGCAGTACTTC.

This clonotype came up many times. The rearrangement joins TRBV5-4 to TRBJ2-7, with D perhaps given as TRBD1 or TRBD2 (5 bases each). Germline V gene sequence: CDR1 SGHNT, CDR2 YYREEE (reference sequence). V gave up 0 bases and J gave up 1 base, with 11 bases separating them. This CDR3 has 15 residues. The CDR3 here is CASSLGGTGSYEQYF. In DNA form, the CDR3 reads TGTGCCAGCAGCTTGGGGGGGACGGGGTCCTACGAGCAGTACTTC.

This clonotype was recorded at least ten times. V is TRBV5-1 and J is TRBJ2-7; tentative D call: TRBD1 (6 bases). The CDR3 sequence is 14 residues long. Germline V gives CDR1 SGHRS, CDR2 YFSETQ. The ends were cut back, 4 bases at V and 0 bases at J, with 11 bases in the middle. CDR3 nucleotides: TGCGCCAGCAGCGGGACACCAACCTCCTACGAGCAGTACTTC. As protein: CASSGTPTSYEQYF.

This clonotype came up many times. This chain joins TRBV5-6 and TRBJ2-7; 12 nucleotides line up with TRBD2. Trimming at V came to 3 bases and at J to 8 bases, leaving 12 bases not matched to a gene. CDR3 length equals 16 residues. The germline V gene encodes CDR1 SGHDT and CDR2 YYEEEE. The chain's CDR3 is CASSSRLAGVIRKQYF. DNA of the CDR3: TGTGCCAGCAGCTCCCGACTAGCGGGAGTCATCCGTAAGCAGTACTTC.

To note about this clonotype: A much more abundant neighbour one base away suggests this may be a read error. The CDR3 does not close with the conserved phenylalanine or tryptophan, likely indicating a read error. The CDR3 DNA sequence: TGTGCCAGCAGTTACTCCGGGACTAGCGGGGAGACCCAGTACCTC. As protein: CASSYSGTSGETQYL. This rearrangement joins TRBV6-5 to TRBJ2-5; 12 nucleotides align to TRBD2. J was trimmed by 5 bases and V by 0 bases; bases with no gene match: 1. The CDR3 is 15 residues long. Germline V CDR1 and CDR2: MNHEY, SVGAGI.

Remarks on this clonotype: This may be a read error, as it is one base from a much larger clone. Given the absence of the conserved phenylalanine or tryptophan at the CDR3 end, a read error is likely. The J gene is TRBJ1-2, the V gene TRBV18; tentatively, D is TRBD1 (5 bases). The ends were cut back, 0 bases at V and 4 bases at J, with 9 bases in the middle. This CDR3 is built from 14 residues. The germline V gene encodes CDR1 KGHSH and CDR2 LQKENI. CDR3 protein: CASSPPGRLYGYTS. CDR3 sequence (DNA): TGTGCCAGCTCACCACCGGGACGGCTCTATGGCTACACCTCC.

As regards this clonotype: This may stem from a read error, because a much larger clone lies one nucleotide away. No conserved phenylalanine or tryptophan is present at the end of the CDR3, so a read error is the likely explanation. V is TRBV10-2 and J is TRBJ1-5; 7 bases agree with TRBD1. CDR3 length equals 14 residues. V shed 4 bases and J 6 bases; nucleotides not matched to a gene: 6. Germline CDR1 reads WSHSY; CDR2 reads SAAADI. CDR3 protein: CASSGSGQSQPQHS. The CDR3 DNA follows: TGCGCCAGCAGTGGTTCGGGACAGTCTCAGCCCCAGCATTCT.

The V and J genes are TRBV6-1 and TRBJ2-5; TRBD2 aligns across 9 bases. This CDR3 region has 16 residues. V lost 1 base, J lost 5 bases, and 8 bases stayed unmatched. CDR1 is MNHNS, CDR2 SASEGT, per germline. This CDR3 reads CASSEDWAGLAETQYF. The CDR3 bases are TGTGCCAGCAGTGAAGACTGGGCGGGACTAGCTGAGACCCAGTACTTC.

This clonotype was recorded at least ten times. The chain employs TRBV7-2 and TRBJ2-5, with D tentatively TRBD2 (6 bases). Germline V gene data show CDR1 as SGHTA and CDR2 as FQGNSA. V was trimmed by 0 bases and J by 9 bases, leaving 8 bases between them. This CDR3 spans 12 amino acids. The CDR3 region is CASSLAWGAQYF. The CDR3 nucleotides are TGTGCCAGCAGCTTAGCGTGGGGGGCCCAGTACTTC.

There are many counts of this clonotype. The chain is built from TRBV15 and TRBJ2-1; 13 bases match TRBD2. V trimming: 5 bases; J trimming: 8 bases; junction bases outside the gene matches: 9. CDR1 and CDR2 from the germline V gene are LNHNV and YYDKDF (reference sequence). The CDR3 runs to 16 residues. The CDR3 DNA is TGTGCCACCAGCTCAAGGACTAGCGGGAGTAAGTATGAGCAGTTCTTC. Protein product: CATSSRTSGSKYEQFF.

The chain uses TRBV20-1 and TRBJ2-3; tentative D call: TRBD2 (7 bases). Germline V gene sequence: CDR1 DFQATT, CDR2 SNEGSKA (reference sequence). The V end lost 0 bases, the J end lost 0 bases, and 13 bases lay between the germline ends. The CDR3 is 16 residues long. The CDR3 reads CSARETGGHSTDTQYF. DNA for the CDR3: TGCAGTGCTAGAGAAACGGGGGGCCACAGCACAGATACGCAGTATTTT.

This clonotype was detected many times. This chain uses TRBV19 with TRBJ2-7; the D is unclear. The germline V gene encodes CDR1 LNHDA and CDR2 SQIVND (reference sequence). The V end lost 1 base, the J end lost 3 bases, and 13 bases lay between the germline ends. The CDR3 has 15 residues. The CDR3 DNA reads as TGTGCCAGTAGTATAGGGAACAGTGGCCTCTACGAGCAGTACTTC. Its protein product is CASSIGNSGLYEQYF.

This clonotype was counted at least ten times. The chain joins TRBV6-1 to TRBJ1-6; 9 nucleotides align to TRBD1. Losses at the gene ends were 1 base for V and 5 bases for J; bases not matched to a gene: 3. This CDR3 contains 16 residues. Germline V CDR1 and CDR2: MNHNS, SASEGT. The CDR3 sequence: CASSEGRTGDNSPLHF. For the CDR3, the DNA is TGTGCCAGCAGTGAAGGCCGGACAGGGGATAATTCACCCCTCCACTTT.